The TCR beta chain described here comes from a study of a mutant IDH1 vaccine in newly diagnosed glioma. Study summary: Treated patients showed a male proportion of approximately 62%, a female proportion of roughly 40%, and a mean age of approximately 40 years. The study, taken as a whole, reports: Top-clonotype changes in peripheral T cells seemed unrelated to pseudoprogression. Altogether, 85% to 95% of patients exhibited vaccine-induced immune responses.

Method: immunoSEQ multiplex PCR; TCRdb's copy keeps in-frame clones and lacks some. The table shows some 15,000 clones, with about 80% occurring only once. The CDR3 length is 15 residues. V was pared by 0 bases and J by 4 bases, with 10 bases between. CDR1 is LGHNA and CDR2 is YSLEER in the germline V gene. Time point meaning: baseline, week 1 (first vaccination visit). Treatment described: pre-vaccination baseline after standard-of-care therapy. Patients carried new grade 3 or 4 IDH1-mutant astrocytomas lacking nuclear ATRX. Concerning this clone itself: Its antigen remains unknown.

The chain has TRBV4-3 and TRBJ1-3, with D perhaps TRBD1 (5 bases). The sample here was PBMCs, taken from a glioma patient treated with radiotherapy, temozolomide or both. The TCR was taken from a man aged 35-49 years with glioma. The CDR3 protein is CASSQDKGQGNTIYF. CDR3 in DNA: TGCGCCAGCAGCCAAGATAAGGGGCAGGGAAACACCATATATTTT.